Each of the 21 T cell receptor beta chains below was sequenced from the same sample in a study of monozygotic twins with inflammatory bowel disease. Reanalyzing the 5' RACE reads, TCRdb keeps one entry per CDR3 protein, without DNA. Its clone listing holds roughly 160,000 distinct CDR3 sequences. The specimen sequenced was blood. The receptors were sampled from a human donor with ulcerative colitis or Crohn's disease, or a healthy co-twin of an affected twin (not recorded which).

This chain uses TRBV5-1 with TRBJ2-7. The CDR3 sequence is 14 residues long. Germline V gene data show CDR1 as SGHRS and CDR2 as YFSETQ. This CDR3 reads CASSLAGEFYEQYF.

The genes are TRBV10-3 and TRBJ2-7; absent DNA, TCRdb's TRBD2 call cannot be checked. Germline assignment: CDR1 ENHRY and CDR2 SYGVKD. The CDR3 contains 14 residues. The CDR3 here is CAISGDRALREQYF.

The gene calls are TRBV5-1 and TRBJ1-5; without DNA, the TCRdb call of TRBD1 cannot be checked. CDR3 length equals 14 residues. Germline V gene data show CDR1 as SGHRS and CDR2 as YFSETQ. CDR3 in amino acids: CASSTGTGSQPQHF.

The V call is TRBV18, the J call TRBJ2-2. The CDR3 loop spans 15 amino acids. The germline V gene encodes CDR1 KGHSH and CDR2 LQKENI. CDR3 residues: CASSKREENTGELFF.

V usage is TRBV5-1 and J usage is TRBJ2-7; TCRdb's D gene call, TRBD2, goes unchecked for lack of DNA. Germline values: CDR1 SGHRS, CDR2 YFSETQ. The CDR3 length is 16 residues. This CDR3 is CASSLAETSGAYEQYF.

This chain joins TRBV6-5 and TRBJ2-3; TCRdb calls TRBD1, which cannot be checked without DNA. Germline CDR1 reads MNHEY; CDR2 reads SVGAGI. This CDR3 has 16 residues. This CDR3 is CASSYSGQGLTDTQYF.

The chain links TRBV4-2 to TRBJ2-2; absent DNA, TCRdb's TRBD2 call cannot be checked. There are 17 residues in the CDR3. From germline, CDR1 is LGHNA and CDR2 YNFKEQ. The CDR3 loop reads CASSREASGGVTGELFF.

The chain joins TRBV4-3 to TRBJ1-1; TCRdb calls TRBD1, which cannot be checked without DNA. This CDR3 comprises 17 residues. CDR1 is LGHNA, CDR2 YSLEER, per germline. Here the CDR3 reads CASSQDRTGGTNTEAFF.

This chain joins TRBV7-2 and TRBJ2-7. Germline lookup yields CDR1 SGHTA and CDR2 FQGNSA. This CDR3 has 14 amino acids. The CDR3 loop is CASSLPARSYEQYF.

V and J are TRBV10-2 and TRBJ1-2; TCRdb indicates TRBD1, and absent DNA this call remains unverified. Germline values: CDR1 WSHSY, CDR2 SAAADI. The CDR3 loop spans 13 amino acids. The CDR3 here is CASTEDRSAGYTF.

The gene calls are TRBV2 and TRBJ2-7; there is no DNA to check the TCRdb D call of TRBD2. From germline, CDR1 is SNHLY and CDR2 FYNNEI. The CDR3 is 15 amino acids. The chain's CDR3 is CASLPSHEIPYEQYF. The full variable domain, in which reference TRBV2 and TRBJ2-7 provide the parts outside the CDR3, is EPEVTQTPSHQVTQMGQEVILRCVPISNHLYFYWYRQILGQKVEFLVSFYNNEISEKSEIFDDQFSVERPDGSNFTLKIRSTKLEDSAMYFCASLPSHEIPYEQYFGPGTRLTVT.

This chain links TRBV5-1 with TRBJ2-7; TCRdb indicates TRBD2, and absent DNA this call remains unverified. This CDR3 spans 14 amino acids. Germline lookup yields CDR1 SGHRS and CDR2 YFSETQ. The CDR3 region is CASSLEGSGHEQYF. The full variable domain, rest sourced from reference TRBV5-1 and TRBJ2-7, is KAGVTQTPRYLIKTRGQQVTLSCSPISGHRSVSWYQQTPGQGLQFLFEYFSETQRNKGNFPGRFSGRQFSNSRSEMNVSTLELGDSALYLCASSLEGSGHEQYFGPGTRLTVT.

This chain uses TRBV5-1 with TRBJ2-1. Germline V lookup: CDR1 SGHRS, CDR2 YFSETQ. The CDR3 contains 14 residues. The CDR3 loop is CASSSDQGGLDELF.

The gene calls are TRBV2 and TRBJ1-6. This CDR3 spans 13 amino acids. The V gene's germline CDR1 is SNHLY and CDR2 FYNNEI. The CDR3 is CASSEEANSPLHF.

The chain joins TRBV28 to TRBJ1-1; without DNA, the TCRdb call of TRBD1 cannot be checked. From germline, CDR1 is MDHEN and CDR2 SYDVKM. This CDR3 region has 15 residues. The CDR3 is CATLGQGGWGTEAFF.

This sequence joins TRBV7-2 and TRBJ2-3. CDR1 and CDR2 (germline): SGHTA, FQGNSA. The CDR3 extends over 15 amino acids. The CDR3 is CASSLAGAVIDTQYF. Variable domain in full (rest from reference TRBV7-2 and TRBJ2-3): GAGVSQSPSNKVTEKGKDVELRCDPISGHTALYWYRQSLGQGLEFLIYFQGNSAPDKSGLPSDRFSAERTGGSVSTLTIQRTQQEDSAVYLCASSLAGAVIDTQYFGPGTRLTVL.

The chain recombines TRBV20-1 with TRBJ2-7; the TCRdb D gene call, TRBD2, has no DNA to confirm it. Germline values: CDR1 DFQATT, CDR2 SNEGSKA (reference sequence). The CDR3 covers 15 residues. The CDR3: CSARDRRTSAYEQYF.

The rearrangement joins TRBV7-9 to TRBJ2-7; TCRdb gives TRBD2 as the D gene, but with no DNA this cannot be confirmed. CDR3 length: 13 amino acids. Germline V gene lookup returns CDR1 SEHNR and CDR2 FQNEAQ (reference sequence). The chain's CDR3 is CASSLEGGNEQYF.

The CDR3 loop is CSVKGRADTGELFF. This chain links TRBV20-1 with TRBJ2-2; the TRBD2 assignment by TCRdb is unverifiable without DNA. Germline assignment: CDR1 DFQATT and CDR2 SNEGSKA (reference sequence). This CDR3 is 14 amino acids long.

This chain uses TRBV6-2 or TRBV6-3 with TRBJ2-5; lacking DNA, the TRBD2 call made by TCRdb goes unchecked. This CDR3 comprises 13 residues. Per germline, CDR1 MNHEY and CDR2 SVGEGT. The chain's CDR3 is CASSPRRPETQYF.

The chain joins TRBV28 to TRBJ1-1. This CDR3 is 14 amino acids long. From germline, CDR1 is MDHEN and CDR2 SYDVKM. The CDR3 region is CASSLGNENTEAFF.